These 22 T cell receptor beta chains share one sample of origin, sequenced in a study of vaccination and CD4 T cells after COVID-19. The study sequenced cultured CD4+ T cell DNA using the Oncomine TCR Beta short-read assay. TCRdb used MiXCR to reprocess the PCR reads, holding one entry per CDR3 protein. The table lists 9,300 or so distinct CDR3 sequences, about half of them singletons. Their antigen targets remain unknown. Indicated treatment: approximately nine-day PBMC culture with coronavirus spike peptide pools or control peptides (ViraFEST assay). The source material was CD4+ T cells from blood, cultured in vitro. Every receptor here comes from a human donor who had recovered from COVID-19.

On this clonotype: A junction boundary mismatches the germline segment, possibly from a read error. The rearrangement uses TRBV7-9 and TRBJ1-4, with a tentative D call TRBD1 (5 bases). This CDR3 contains 15 residues. Germline CDR1 and CDR2: SEHNR and FQNEAQ (reference sequence). The CDR3 sequence is CASSLSGGANEKLFF. CDR3 nucleotide sequence: TGCGCCAGCAGCTTGAGCGGGGGGGCTAATGAAAAACTGTTTTTT.

V and J are TRBV30 and TRBJ1-5; possibly TRBD1 for D (5 bases). This CDR3 has 13 amino acids. Germline CDR1 is GTSNPN and CDR2 is SVGIG (reference sequence). Trimming took 2 bases from V and 4 from J, leaving 9 bases between them. The DNA of the CDR3 is TGTGCCTGGAGTCCAGGGTTAAATCAGCCCCAGCATTTT. This translates into CAWSPGLNQPQHF.

The rearrangement joins TRBV6-4 to TRBJ1-1, with D possibly TRBD1 on 5 matching bases. The germline V gene has CDR1 MRHNA and CDR2 SNTAGT. V was cut by 6 bases and J by 6 bases, with 14 bases left in between. This CDR3 is built from 13 residues. CDR3 bases: TGTGCCAGCAGATCTTCTAGGGGCGCTGAAGCTTTCTTT. It encodes CASRSSRGAEAFF.

The V gene is TRBV11-3, the J gene TRBJ1-2; D may be TRBD1 (5 bases). Germline CDR1 SGHNT, CDR2 YENEEA. CDR3 size: 16 residues. V lost 5 bases to trimming and J lost 3 bases, with 19 bases between them. The CDR3 DNA follows: TGTGCCAGCAGCGCCCTTGTCGCATGGGGGGACTATGGCTACACCTTC. Protein sequence: CASSALVAWGDYGYTF. The full variable domain, completed using reference TRBV11-3 and TRBJ1-2, is EAGVVQSPRYKIIEKKQPVAFWCNPISGHNTLYWYLQNLGQGPELLIRYENEEAVDDSQLPKDRFSAERLKGVDSTLKIQPAELGDSAVYLCASSALVAWGDYGYTFGSGTRLTVV.

The V and J genes are TRBV27 and TRBJ2-7, with D unclear. The CDR3 extends over 14 amino acids. Germline CDR1 and CDR2: MNHEY and SMNVEV (reference sequence). Between the trimmed V and J ends, which lost 3 bases and 2 bases, there was a span of 11 bases. Written as DNA, the CDR3 is TGTGCCAGCAGTTTTCTCGGCAAAGCCTACGAGCAGTACTTC. This encodes CASSFLGKAYEQYF.

This clonotype was observed a handful of times. This chain connects TRBV15 to TRBJ2-7, with TRBD1 identical over 9 bases. The junction had 6 bases not matched to a gene; V was cut back by 3 bases and J by 0 bases. CDR3 length: 16 amino acids. Germline CDR1 LNHNV, CDR2 YYDKDF (reference sequence). Here the CDR3 DNA reads TGTGCCACCAGCAGCGGGACAGGGTTTTCCTCCTACGAGCAGTACTTC. Translation gives CATSSGTGFSSYEQYF.

The J gene is TRBJ2-1, the V gene TRBV4-1; 15 bases map to TRBD2. CDR3 size: 19 residues. From germline, CDR1 is MGHRA and CDR2 YSYEKL. J gave up 5 bases and V 8 bases, and 16 bases lay outside the gene matches. CDR3 bases: TGCGCCAGCGGAAAAAGTGGACTAGCGGGGGGGCCGATAAACAATGAGCAGTTCTTC. This codes for CASGKSGLAGGPINNEQFF.

The V gene is TRBV2, the J gene TRBJ2-1, with D tentatively TRBD1 or TRBD2 (7 bases each). Trimming took 6 bases from V and 4 from J, leaving 25 bases between them. CDR1 is SNHLY and CDR2 is FYNNEI in the germline V gene. The CDR3 has 18 amino acids. The CDR3 region is CASRKDRLLTSEYNEQFF. CDR3 DNA sequence: TGTGCCAGCAGGAAGGACAGGTTACTAACTAGCGAATACAATGAGCAGTTCTTC.

The genes are TRBV11-2 and TRBJ1-2; TRBD1 matches at 8 bases. The CDR3 totals 14 residues. Germline values: CDR1 SGHAT, CDR2 FQNNGV. V was clipped by 6 bases and J by 0 bases; unmatched bases: 3. The CDR3 loop is CASRRTGSNYGYTF. CDR3 bases: TGTGCCAGCAGAAGGACAGGGTCTAACTATGGCTACACCTTC.

The rearrangement joins TRBV5-4 to TRBJ1-1; TRBD1 might be the D (6 bases). CDR1 SGHNT and CDR2 YYREEE come from the germline V gene (reference sequence). The CDR3 has 12 amino acids. The V gene lost 3 bases and the J gene lost 6 bases, with 9 bases spanning the gap. The CDR3 reads CASSSQGSEAFF. DNA for the CDR3: TGTGCCAGCAGCTCCCAGGGGTCTGAAGCTTTCTTT.

The chain couples TRBV7-9 to TRBJ1-6; TRBD1 might be the D (6 bases). Germline V gene lookup returns CDR1 SEHNR and CDR2 FQNEAQ (reference sequence). This CDR3 is built from 19 residues. Trimming removed 1 base from V and 7 bases from J, with 23 bases in between. In DNA, the CDR3 is TGTGCCAGCAGCTTAGGGAGAATTAAGGGGGTTCTGGGGAATTCACCCCTCCACTTT. Amino acids: CASSLGRIKGVLGNSPLHF. Drawing the rest from reference TRBV7-9 and TRBJ1-6, the complete variable domain is DTGVSQNPRHKITKRGQNVTFRCDPISEHNRLYWYRQTLGQGPEFLTYFQNEAQLEKSRLLSDRFSAERPKGSFSTLEIQRTEQGDSAMYLCASSLGRIKGVLGNSPLHFGNGTRLTVT.

This clonotype was found once. CDR3 DNA: TGTGCCACCAGCAGAGCCCAAAACAGTCTCTCTGGAAACACCATATATTTT. Residues: CATSRAQNSLSGNTIYF. The V gene is TRBV15, the J gene TRBJ1-3; no clear D gene. The CDR3 covers 17 residues. V lost 1 base and J 0 bases, leaving 13 bases between the germline ends. Germline-derived CDR1 and CDR2 are LNHNV and YYDKDF (reference sequence).

This clonotype has just a few counts. The chain is built from TRBV29-1 and TRBJ1-2; a weak D match, TRBD1 (6 bases). Germline lookup yields CDR1 SQVTM and CDR2 ANQGSEA. This CDR3 spans 15 amino acids. V was trimmed by 5 bases and J by 4 bases, leaving 20 bases between them. CDR3 coding DNA: TGCAGCGTTCTGGCCTTACAGGGTCCTGGCTATGGCTACACCTTC. As protein: CSVLALQGPGYGYTF.

The chain couples TRBV5-1 to TRBJ1-2; D not certain. Trimming took off 0 bases at V and 5 bases at J, with 11 bases between the two ends. Looked up from germline, CDR1 is SGHRS and CDR2 is YFSETQ. The CDR3 loop spans 14 amino acids. Written as DNA, the CDR3 is TGCGCCAGCAGCTTGGTCCCATCACTTTATGGCTACACCTTC. As protein: CASSLVPSLYGYTF.

The chain is built from TRBV6-1 and TRBJ1-1, with D maybe TRBD1 (5 bases). Germline V lookup: CDR1 MNHNS, CDR2 SASEGT. V was pared by 8 bases and J by 3 bases, with 25 bases between. This CDR3 has 17 amino acids. CDR3 bases: TGTGCCAGCTATATCCGTATCCCCAGGGCGGGGTACACTGAAGCTTTCTTT. It encodes CASYIRIPRAGYTEAFF.

V gene TRBV5-1 combines with J gene TRBJ2-3; 10 bases match TRBD1. This CDR3 is built from 14 residues. Germline V CDR1 and CDR2: SGHRS, YFSETQ. The trim removed 4 bases at V and 4 bases at J, leaving 3 bases unmatched. The CDR3 coding sequence is TGCGCCAGCAGCGCCGGACAGGGGGCAGATACGCAGTATTTT. Translated, it gives CASSAGQGADTQYF.

A few counts support this clonotype. The chain employs TRBV6-1 and TRBJ1-3; D is undetermined. The germline V gene has CDR1 MNHNS and CDR2 SASEGT. Trimming took off 6 bases at V and 2 bases at J, with 8 bases between the two ends. The CDR3 has 13 amino acids. In DNA, the CDR3 is TGTGCCAGCAGCCAGATAGCTGGAAACACCATATATTTT. The encoded protein is CASSQIAGNTIYF.

CDR3 DNA sequence: TGCGCCAGCAGTGGGTCTCAGGTCTATCAGCCCCAGCATTTT. Its translation: CASSGSQVYQPQHF. The chain joins TRBV10-2 to TRBJ1-5, with D hard to call. The CDR3 is 14 amino acids. Trimming took 4 bases from V and 5 from J, leaving 12 bases between them. Germline values: CDR1 WSHSY, CDR2 SAAADI.

Details on this clonotype: One end of the junction fails to match germline, which may point to a read error. This chain links TRBV7-7 with TRBJ2-2; 8 bases match TRBD2. Germline assignment: CDR1 SSHAT and CDR2 FNYEAQ (reference sequence). This CDR3 has 16 amino acids. The CDR3 loop is CASSLGGLVNTGELFF. The CDR3 DNA reads TGTGCTAGCAGCTTAGGGGGACTAGTTAACACCGGGGAGCTGTTTTTT. The entire variable domain, with the rest obtained from reference TRBV7-7 and TRBJ2-2, is as follows: GAGVSQSPRYKVTKRGQDVTLRCDPISSHATLYWYQQALGQGPEFLTYFNYEAQPDKSGLPSDRFSAERPEGSISTLTIQRTEQRDSAMYRCASSLGGLVNTGELFFGEGSRLTVL.

The chain uses TRBV7-2 and TRBJ2-7; the match to TRBD1 covers 10 bases. This CDR3 comprises 16 residues. The junction had 10 bases not matched to a gene; V was cut back by 5 bases and J by 3 bases. CDR1 SGHTA and CDR2 FQGNSA come from the germline V gene. The CDR3 here is CASSPRRTGGLYEQYF. CDR3 bases: TGTGCCAGCAGCCCCCGACGGACAGGGGGTCTCTACGAGCAGTACTTC.

The rearrangement joins TRBV2 to TRBJ1-3, with unresolved D. The germline V and J ends were trimmed by 4 bases and 2 bases, with 18 bases remaining between them. The germline gives CDR1 SNHLY, CDR2 FYNNEI. The CDR3 extends over 17 amino acids. CDR3 sequence (DNA): TGTGCCAGCAGTGGCGACTCCTCTCAAAGGCCTGGAAACACCATATATTTT. Its translation is CASSGDSSQRPGNTIYF.

Here the CDR3 reads CASSASGGARLDYGYTF. CDR3 nucleotide sequence: TGTGCCAGCAGTGCATCAGGGGGCGCTAGGCTAGACTATGGCTACACCTTC. The chain carries TRBV12-3 or TRBV12-4 and TRBJ1-2, with 8 bases lining up with TRBD1. Trimming at V came to 5 bases and at J to 3 bases, leaving 14 bases not matched to a gene. The CDR3 covers 17 residues.